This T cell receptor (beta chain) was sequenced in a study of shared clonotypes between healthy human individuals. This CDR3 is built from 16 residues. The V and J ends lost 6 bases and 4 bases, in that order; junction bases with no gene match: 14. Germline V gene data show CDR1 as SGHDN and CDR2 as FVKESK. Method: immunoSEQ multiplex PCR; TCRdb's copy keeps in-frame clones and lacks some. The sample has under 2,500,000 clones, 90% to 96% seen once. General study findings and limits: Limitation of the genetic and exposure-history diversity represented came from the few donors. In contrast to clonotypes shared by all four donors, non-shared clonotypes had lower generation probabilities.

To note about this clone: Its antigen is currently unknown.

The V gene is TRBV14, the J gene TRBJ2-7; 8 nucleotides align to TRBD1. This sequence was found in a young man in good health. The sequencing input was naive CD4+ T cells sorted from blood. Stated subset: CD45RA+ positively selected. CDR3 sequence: CASSSSPGTGTYEQYF. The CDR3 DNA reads TGTGCCAGCAGTTCCTCTCCCGGGACAGGAACATACGAGCAGTACTTC.